The rows below give T cell receptor beta chains drawn from one sample of a study of blood T cell repertoires in COVID-19. Profiled with immunoSEQ multiplex PCR; TCRdb holds only in-frame clones, not every one. The sample consists of 150,000 or so clones, 85% to 95% of them appearing once. Sequenced input: peripheral blood. These receptors all stem from a woman in her fifties or sixties with COVID-19, enrolled during active disease. The CDR3 runs from the conserved cysteine through the conserved F or W. The D gene is left open where the match is weak. Rows may omit the clone size; those that give it use once, few, many or a size class.

CDR3 DNA: TGTGCCAGCAGTCCGGGACAGGCCTACGAGCAGTACTTC
CDR3 protein: CASSPGQAYEQYF
D gene: TRBD1
clone size: .
V gene: TRBV27
J gene: TRBJ2-7

CDR3 DNA: TGTGCCAGTAGTATAGGTTTTTCAGGGACTGAAGCTTTCTTT
CDR3 protein: CASSIGFSGTEAFF
D gene: .
clone size: .
V gene: TRBV19
J gene: TRBJ1-1

CDR3 DNA: TGCGCCAGCAGTGAGACCGGGGACACTGAAGCTTTCTTT
CDR3 protein: CASSETGDTEAFF
D gene: .
clone size: .
V gene: TRBV10-1
J gene: TRBJ1-1

CDR3 DNA: TGTGCCATCAGTGACGGGGGGCGAGGATCACCCCTCCACTTT
CDR3 protein: CAISDGGRGSPLHF
D gene: .
clone size: .
V gene: TRBV10-3
J gene: TRBJ1-6

CDR3 DNA: TGCGCCAGCAGCCTGGAGGGGGCCGGTGAAGCTTTCTTT
CDR3 protein: CASSLEGAGEAFF
D gene: TRBD1
clone size: .
V gene: TRBV5-1
J gene: TRBJ1-1

CDR3 DNA: TGTGCCAGCAGGGGACAGGGGGGGAGTCAGCCCCAGCATTTT
CDR3 protein: CASRGQGGSQPQHF
D gene: TRBD1
clone size: .
V gene: TRBV6-5
J gene: TRBJ1-5

CDR3 DNA: TGTGCCAGCAGCGTAGGGTTCTCGGGGAGCTCCTACAATGAGCAGTTCTTC
CDR3 protein: CASSVGFSGSSYNEQFF
D gene: .
clone size: .
V gene: TRBV9
J gene: TRBJ2-1

CDR3 DNA: TGTGCCAGCAGTCCGTATAGCAATCAGCCCCAGCATTTT
CDR3 protein: CASSPYSNQPQHF
D gene: .
clone size: .
V gene: TRBV27
J gene: TRBJ1-5

CDR3 DNA: TGTGCCAGCAGCACCCAGACAGGGTGGGGAAACACCATATATTTT
CDR3 protein: CASSTQTGWGNTIYF
D gene: TRBD1
clone size: .
V gene: TRBV7-2
J gene: TRBJ1-3

CDR3 DNA: TGTGCCAGCAGCCCCCTTCTGGAGGCTGCTAATGAAAAACTGTTTTTT
CDR3 protein: CASSPLLEAANEKLFF
D gene: .
clone size: .
V gene: TRBV4-2
J gene: TRBJ1-4

CDR3 DNA: TGTGCCAGCAGCTTAGGGATCCGGGATGCCGAAGCTTTCTTT
CDR3 protein: CASSLGIRDAEAFF
D gene: .
clone size: once
V gene: TRBV11-1
J gene: TRBJ1-1

CDR3 DNA: TGCAGCGTTGCGGGACAGGGCTACGAGCAGTACTTC
CDR3 protein: CSVAGQGYEQYF
D gene: TRBD1
clone size: .
V gene: TRBV29-1
J gene: TRBJ2-7

CDR3 DNA: TGTGCCAGCAAGAAGCGGGGGGGCGTTCACAATGAGCAGTTCTTC
CDR3 protein: CASKKRGGVHNEQFF
D gene: TRBD2
clone size: .
V gene: TRBV28
J gene: TRBJ2-1

CDR3 DNA: TGTGCCAGCAGCGAGGGTGCAGCCAAAAACATTCAGTACTTC
CDR3 protein: CASSEGAAKNIQYF
D gene: .
clone size: .
V gene: TRBV7-9
J gene: TRBJ2-4

CDR3 DNA: TGTGCCAGCAGTGAATGGAGAAGGGGCTTGGACGAGCAGTACTTC
CDR3 protein: CASSEWRRGLDEQYF
D gene: .
clone size: .
V gene: TRBV25-1
J gene: TRBJ2-7

CDR3 DNA: TGTGCCAGTGGACAGCAGAACACCGGGGAGCTGTTTTTT
CDR3 protein: CASGQQNTGELFF
D gene: .
clone size: .
V gene: TRBV5-6
J gene: TRBJ2-2

CDR3 DNA: TGCGCCAGCAGCCAGTTACAGGGGAACGGAAACACCATATATTTT
CDR3 protein: CASSQLQGNGNTIYF
D gene: TRBD1
clone size: .
V gene: TRBV4-3
J gene: TRBJ1-3

CDR3 DNA: TGTGCCAGCAACAGGGAGAATCAGCCCCAGCATTTT
CDR3 protein: CASNRENQPQHF
D gene: .
clone size: .
V gene: TRBV18
J gene: TRBJ1-5

CDR3 DNA: TGTGCCAGTAGTCAGACTTACCCCGGACAGGGGGCTAACGAGCAGTACTTC
CDR3 protein: CASSQTYPGQGANEQYF
D gene: TRBD1
clone size: .
V gene: TRBV19
J gene: TRBJ2-7

CDR3 DNA: TGTGCCAGCAGTTACGACCGGACAGGGAAGGGAAAACTGTTTTTT
CDR3 protein: CASSYDRTGKGKLFF
D gene: TRBD1
clone size: .
V gene: TRBV6-5
J gene: TRBJ1-4

CDR3 DNA: TGCAGCGTAGAAAGGGCAGGGGGGTACTATGGCTACACCTTC
CDR3 protein: CSVERAGGYYGYTF
D gene: TRBD1
clone size: .
V gene: TRBV29-1
J gene: TRBJ1-2

CDR3 DNA: TGTGCCAGCAGTTACGGGGGCAGGGGCTACGAGCAGTACTTC
CDR3 protein: CASSYGGRGYEQYF
D gene: .
clone size: .
V gene: TRBV6-5
J gene: TRBJ2-7

CDR3 DNA: TGTGCCAGCTCACCACTTCCTTTGGGGACAGGGAATACCTACTATGGCTACACCTTC
CDR3 protein: CASSPLPLGTGNTYYGYTF
D gene: TRBD1
clone size: .
V gene: TRBV18
J gene: TRBJ1-2

CDR3 DNA: TGTGCCAGCAGCCGACAGGGTATGAGGACAGATACGCAGTATTTT
CDR3 protein: CASSRQGMRTDTQYF
D gene: TRBD1
clone size: .
V gene: TRBV7-9
J gene: TRBJ2-3

CDR3 DNA: TGTGCCAGTCGTTCGCAGGGGAAACGAAATGGCTACACCTTC
CDR3 protein: CASRSQGKRNGYTF
D gene: .
clone size: .
V gene: TRBV19
J gene: TRBJ1-2

CDR3 DNA: TGTGCCAGCAGCGTGGCAGGGCCCTACTACGAGCAGTACTTC
CDR3 protein: CASSVAGPYYEQYF
D gene: .
clone size: .
V gene: TRBV9
J gene: TRBJ2-7

CDR3 DNA: TGTGCCACCAGCACGCCGGGACTAGCGGGGAACGAGCAGTACTTC
CDR3 protein: CATSTPGLAGNEQYF
D gene: TRBD2
clone size: .
V gene: TRBV15
J gene: TRBJ2-7

CDR3 DNA: TGTGCCAGCAGCCGCAGACACGCTTACCTTACGTATTCACCCCTCCACTTT
CDR3 protein: CASSRRHAYLTYSPLHF
D gene: .
clone size: .
V gene: TRBV3-1/TRBV3-2
J gene: TRBJ1-6

CDR3 DNA: TGCGCCAGCAGCTTAACTTGGACAGGGCTTAGCTCCTATAATTCACCCCTCCACTTT
CDR3 protein: CASSLTWTGLSSYNSPLHF
D gene: TRBD1
clone size: .
V gene: TRBV5-1
J gene: TRBJ1-6

CDR3 DNA: TGTGCCAGTAAACCGGACAGTCCATATAATTCACCCCTCCACTTT
CDR3 protein: CASKPDSPYNSPLHF
D gene: .
clone size: .
V gene: TRBV19
J gene: TRBJ1-6

CDR3 DNA: TGTGCCAGCAGCGTAGCGGCTAGCGGGGCGGGCCAAGAGACCCAGTACTTC
CDR3 protein: CASSVAASGAGQETQYF
D gene: TRBD2
clone size: .
V gene: TRBV9
J gene: TRBJ2-5

CDR3 DNA: TGTGCCAGCTCACCGGTGGGGCTAGATGAAAAACTGTTTTTT
CDR3 protein: CASSPVGLDEKLFF
D gene: .
clone size: .
V gene: TRBV18
J gene: TRBJ1-4

CDR3 DNA: TGTGCCACCAGTGATCCGGTGGATACGCAGTATTTT
CDR3 protein: CATSDPVDTQYF
D gene: .
clone size: .
V gene: TRBV24-1
J gene: TRBJ2-3

CDR3 DNA: TGTGCCAGCAGCCCTCGGCTAGCGAACACCGGGGAGCTGTTTTTT
CDR3 protein: CASSPRLANTGELFF
D gene: .
clone size: .
V gene: TRBV7-2
J gene: TRBJ2-2

CDR3 DNA: TGTGCCAGCAGTTTCGGGGATACGCAGTATTTT
CDR3 protein: CASSFGDTQYF
D gene: .
clone size: .
V gene: TRBV12-3/TRBV12-4
J gene: TRBJ2-3

CDR3 DNA: TGTGCCAGCAGCCACCGACTAGCGGGGGAAGAGACCCAGTACTTC
CDR3 protein: CASSHRLAGEETQYF
D gene: TRBD2
clone size: .
V gene: TRBV4-2
J gene: TRBJ2-5

CDR3 DNA: TGTGCCAGCAGTGAGACTTATAGGAGCTCCTACGAGCAGTACTTC
CDR3 protein: CASSETYRSSYEQYF
D gene: .
clone size: few
V gene: TRBV6-1
J gene: TRBJ2-7

CDR3 DNA: TGTGCCAGCAGCTTAGACGGGACAGATTCCTACGAGCAGTACTTC
CDR3 protein: CASSLDGTDSYEQYF
D gene: TRBD1
clone size: .
V gene: TRBV7-2
J gene: TRBJ2-7

CDR3 DNA: TGTGCCAGCAGGACGATACGGGGGGCTCCCGGGGAGCTGTTTTTT
CDR3 protein: CASRTIRGAPGELFF
D gene: .
clone size: .
V gene: TRBV2
J gene: TRBJ2-2

CDR3 DNA: TGTGCCAGCAGTTACTCGATATATAGCGGGGATTATGGCTACACCTTC
CDR3 protein: CASSYSIYSGDYGYTF
D gene: .
clone size: .
V gene: TRBV6-6
J gene: TRBJ1-2

CDR3 DNA: TGTGCCAGCAGCTTAGGTTCGTCGGTAGATCCCTACGAGCAGTACTTC
CDR3 protein: CASSLGSSVDPYEQYF
D gene: .
clone size: .
V gene: TRBV7-6
J gene: TRBJ2-7

CDR3 DNA: TGCGCCAGCGCCGCCGGGACACTCAATGAGCAGTTCTTC
CDR3 protein: CASAAGTLNEQFF
D gene: .
clone size: .
V gene: TRBV5-1
J gene: TRBJ2-1

CDR3 DNA: TGCGCCAGCAGCTACGGACAGGGACAAGAGACCCAGTACTTC
CDR3 protein: CASSYGQGQETQYF
D gene: TRBD1
clone size: .
V gene: TRBV5-1
J gene: TRBJ2-5

CDR3 DNA: TGTGCCAGCAGTGGCTTGCGGGACACCGGGGAGCTGTTTTTT
CDR3 protein: CASSGLRDTGELFF
D gene: .
clone size: .
V gene: TRBV6-2/TRBV6-3
J gene: TRBJ2-2

CDR3 DNA: TGTGCCAGCAGTTTGATAGCTAGCGGGGGGCGGAGCACAGATACGCAGTATTTT
CDR3 protein: CASSLIASGGRSTDTQYF
D gene: TRBD2
clone size: .
V gene: TRBV27
J gene: TRBJ2-3

CDR3 DNA: TGTGCCAGCAGCTTAAATCAGGGTGGACAACAGCCCCAGCATTTT
CDR3 protein: CASSLNQGGQQPQHF
D gene: .
clone size: .
V gene: TRBV7-2
J gene: TRBJ1-5

CDR3 DNA: TGTGCCAGCAGCCGGGACAGGGGGCTCTACAATGAGCAGTTCTTC
CDR3 protein: CASSRDRGLYNEQFF
D gene: TRBD1
clone size: .
V gene: TRBV7-6
J gene: TRBJ2-1

CDR3 DNA: TGTGCCAGCTCACTTGGGACAGTCGGCTTCTACGAGCAGTACTTC
CDR3 protein: CASSLGTVGFYEQYF
D gene: TRBD1
clone size: .
V gene: TRBV18
J gene: TRBJ2-7

CDR3 DNA: TGTGCCAGCTCACCACCGGAGGGCAGGGGGTATGGCTACACCTTC
CDR3 protein: CASSPPEGRGYGYTF
D gene: TRBD1
clone size: once
V gene: TRBV18
J gene: TRBJ1-2

CDR3 DNA: TGCGCCAGCAGCTCCCGGACAGGGGGCGCCGAGACCCAGTACTTC
CDR3 protein: CASSSRTGGAETQYF
D gene: TRBD1
clone size: .
V gene: TRBV5-1
J gene: TRBJ2-5

CDR3 DNA: TGTGCCACCAGCAGAGGACAGGGACCGCGTGGCTACACCTTC
CDR3 protein: CATSRGQGPRGYTF
D gene: TRBD1
clone size: .
V gene: TRBV15
J gene: TRBJ1-2

CDR3 DNA: TGTGCCAGTAGTTTACAGGGACGCTCTGGAAACACCATATATTTT
CDR3 protein: CASSLQGRSGNTIYF
D gene: .
clone size: .
V gene: TRBV19
J gene: TRBJ1-3

CDR3 DNA: TGTGCCAGCAGCGTAGAGGTGAAGGCGACAGGGTATCCCTCTGGGGCCAACGTCCTGACTTTC
CDR3 protein: CASSVEVKATGYPSGANVLTF
D gene: TRBD1
clone size: .
V gene: TRBV9
J gene: TRBJ2-6

CDR3 DNA: TGTGCCACCAGCAGAGGTTCTTCTGACAGGGGAAATCAGCCCCAGCATTTT
CDR3 protein: CATSRGSSDRGNQPQHF
D gene: TRBD1
clone size: .
V gene: TRBV15
J gene: TRBJ1-5

CDR3 DNA: TGCAGCGTTGAAGATCGGCGGGACAGCTTTATGAACACTGAAGCTTTCTTT
CDR3 protein: CSVEDRRDSFMNTEAFF
D gene: TRBD1
clone size: .
V gene: TRBV29-1
J gene: TRBJ1-1

CDR3 DNA: TGTGCCAGCAGTCCCCGGGACAGGTTAAACACTGAAGCTTTCTTT
CDR3 protein: CASSPRDRLNTEAFF
D gene: TRBD1
clone size: .
V gene: TRBV6-5
J gene: TRBJ1-1

CDR3 DNA: TGTGCCAGCAGTTGGGACAGGTCCTATAATTCACCCCTCCACTTT
CDR3 protein: CASSWDRSYNSPLHF
D gene: TRBD1
clone size: .
V gene: TRBV27
J gene: TRBJ1-6

CDR3 DNA: TGTGCCAGCAGTCCCCATACGAGCTCCTACAATGAGCAGTTCTTC
CDR3 protein: CASSPHTSSYNEQFF
D gene: .
clone size: .
V gene: TRBV27
J gene: TRBJ2-1

CDR3 DNA: TGTGCCAGCACCCCCGACAGGGCTCGAGGGAAAGTTGAGCAGTTCTTC
CDR3 protein: CASTPDRARGKVEQFF
D gene: TRBD1
clone size: .
V gene: TRBV2
J gene: TRBJ2-1